Presented here are 9 T cell receptor beta chains from one specimen sequenced in a study of T cell responses to AZD1222 COVID-19 vaccine. Produced via immunoSEQ multiplex PCR; TCRdb's table is partial and in-frame only. Found here are 150,000 or so clones, just under 95% of them singletons; the top ten hold about 1%. Material: peripheral blood, obtained on day 0 of AZD1222 vaccination. The receptors were sampled from an adult in good health.

The chain links TRBV19 to TRBJ1-2; no clear D gene. The CDR3 contains 15 residues. V was cut by 7 bases and J by 2 bases, with 17 bases left in between. Germline assignment: CDR1 LNHDA and CDR2 SQIVND (reference sequence). CDR3 nucleotide sequence: TGTGCCAGTATAACTCGGGCAGGCGTAAACTATGGCTACACCTTC. Protein sequence: CASITRAGVNYGYTF.

The rearrangement joins TRBV3-1 (or the pseudogene TRBV3-2) to TRBJ1-2; the match to TRBD1 covers 9 bases. The ends lost 4 bases at V and 8 bases at J; junction bases unmatched: 11. CDR3 length: 15 amino acids. The germline CDR1 and CDR2 sequences are LGHDT and YNNKEL (reference sequence). The CDR3 loop reads CASSLYSQGAGGYTF. The DNA for the CDR3 is TGTGCCAGCAGCCTTTATTCACAGGGGGCCGGGGGCTACACCTTC.

The rearrangement uses TRBV6-2 or TRBV6-3 and TRBJ2-5, with D perhaps TRBD1 (5 bases). CDR1 is MNHEY and CDR2 is SVGEGT in the germline V gene. The CDR3 is made up of 15 amino acids. Between the trimmed V and J ends, which lost 2 bases and 2 bases, there was a span of 12 bases. The CDR3, as DNA: TGTGCCAGCAGTTACGGGGCAGCTATACAAGAGACCCAGTACTTC. It encodes CASSYGAAIQETQYF.

This clone was counted once. This chain connects TRBV7-3 to TRBJ2-1; D unclear. This CDR3 is 14 amino acids long. Germline CDR1 reads SGHTA; CDR2 reads FQGTGA. V shed 5 bases and J shed 7 bases, with 15 bases lying between them. CDR3 nucleotide sequence: TGTGCCAGCAGCCCGGGTCCCGAGGATAATGAGCAGTTCTTC. This sequence encodes CASSPGPEDNEQFF.

The genes are TRBV5-4 and TRBJ1-2; TRBD1 is a possible D gene (6 bases). Germline CDR1 reads SGHNT; CDR2 reads YYREEE (reference sequence). The CDR3 contains 16 residues. Deletions cut 4 bases from V and 4 bases from J, with 20 bases between. The CDR3 coding sequence is TGTGCCAGCAGCCTAAGTCCCGGGACATCCTCCTATGGCTACACCTTC. Its protein product is CASSLSPGTSSYGYTF.

The chain couples TRBV10-3 to TRBJ1-6, with TRBD1 identical over 9 bases. The CDR3 sequence is 16 residues long. The germline gives CDR1 ENHRY, CDR2 SYGVKD. V lost 6 bases, J lost 1 base, and 4 bases stayed unmatched. CDR3 bases: TGTGCCATCAGAGGGGGACAGGGATCCTATAATTCACCCCTCCACTTT. Translated, it gives CAIRGGQGSYNSPLHF.

The chain couples TRBV30 to TRBJ2-2; 9 nucleotides line up with TRBD2. The length of the CDR3 is 15 residues. From germline, CDR1 is GTSNPN and CDR2 SVGIG (reference sequence). V was clipped by 0 bases and J by 4 bases; unmatched bases: 3. The CDR3 nucleotides are TGTGCCTGGAGTGTAAAAGCGGGGGGCACCGGGGAGCTGTTTTTT. Its translation is CAWSVKAGGTGELFF.

The chain links TRBV15 to TRBJ1-3; possible D gene TRBD1, 5 bases. The CDR3 covers 15 residues. Trimming stripped 2 bases from V and 1 base from J, with 9 bases between. The germline gives CDR1 LNHNV, CDR2 YYDKDF (reference sequence). The CDR3 sequence is CATSRNTGSGNTIYF. The CDR3 region has the DNA TGTGCCACCAGCAGAAACACAGGATCTGGAAACACCATATATTTT.

V and J are TRBV7-2 and TRBJ1-3, with D tentatively TRBD1 (5 bases). Germline assignment: CDR1 SGHTA and CDR2 FQGNSA. V shed 6 bases and J shed 4 bases, with 10 bases lying between them. The CDR3 spans 13 residues. The CDR3 sequence is CASRPGGGNTIYF. DNA of the CDR3: TGTGCCAGCAGGCCCGGGGGAGGAAACACCATATATTTT.